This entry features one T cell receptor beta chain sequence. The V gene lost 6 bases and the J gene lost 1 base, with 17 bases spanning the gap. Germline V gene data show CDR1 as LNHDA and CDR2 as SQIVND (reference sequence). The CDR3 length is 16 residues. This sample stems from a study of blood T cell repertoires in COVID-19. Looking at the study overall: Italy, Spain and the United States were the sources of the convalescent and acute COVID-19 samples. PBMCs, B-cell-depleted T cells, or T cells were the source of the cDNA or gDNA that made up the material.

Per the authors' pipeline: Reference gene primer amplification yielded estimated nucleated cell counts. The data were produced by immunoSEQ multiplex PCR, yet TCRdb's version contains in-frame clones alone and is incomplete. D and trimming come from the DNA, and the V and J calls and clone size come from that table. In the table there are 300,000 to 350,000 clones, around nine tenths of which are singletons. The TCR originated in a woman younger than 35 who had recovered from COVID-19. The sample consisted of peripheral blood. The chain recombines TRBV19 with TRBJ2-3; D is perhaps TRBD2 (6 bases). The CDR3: CASSTIRGTGTDTQYF. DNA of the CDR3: TGTGCCAGTAGCACCATTCGGGGGACGGGCACAGATACGCAGTATTTT. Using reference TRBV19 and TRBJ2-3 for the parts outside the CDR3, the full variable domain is DGGITQSPKYLFRKEGQNVTLSCEQNLNHDAMYWYRQDPGQGLRLIYYSQIVNDFQKGDIAEGYSVSREKKESFPLTVTSAQKNPTAFYLCASSTIRGTGTDTQYFGPGTRLTVL.